The following is a T cell receptor beta chain sequence with its context. The target antigen is unknown. The data stem from a study of cytomegalovirus exposure and HLA in healthy donors. Study information: In a previous analysis, 117 million unique TCR beta sequences were found from some 200 million T cells. Study outcomes and limitations: When presence/absence was analysed, sequencing depth was taken to be roughly uniform across donors. The authors considered a cluster of highly shared sequence variants likely to be a sequencing artifact.

PCR primers comprised 60 Vbeta and 13 Jbeta primers. Sequencing used immunoSEQ multiplex PCR; TCRdb keeps in-frame clones, though not all of them. The sample lists some 130,000 clones; 60% to 85% were seen once. Germline V gene sequence: CDR1 SGDLS, CDR2 YYNGEE. This CDR3 has 19 residues. V dropped 0 bases and J dropped 4 bases, with 23 bases sitting between them. This receptor was obtained from a woman under 30 in good health and CMV-seronegative. Sequencing was performed on PBMCs. The V gene is TRBV9, the J gene TRBJ1-5; D not resolved. The CDR3 sequence is CASSVVVATRPRRNQPQHF. Written as DNA, the CDR3 is TGTGCCAGCAGCGTAGTGGTAGCTACCAGACCTCGACGGAATCAGCCCCAGCATTTT. The whole variable domain, remainder taken from reference TRBV9 and TRBJ1-5, is DSGVTQTPKHLITATGQRVTLRCSPRSGDLSVYWYQQSLDQGLQFLIQYYNGEERAKGNILERFSAQQFPDLHSELNLSSLELGDSALYFCASSVVVATRPRRNQPQHFGDGTRLSIL.